The 31 T cell receptor beta chains listed next were all sequenced from one sample in a study of radiotherapy plus CTLA-4 blockade in lung cancer. The method was immunoSEQ multiplex PCR; TCRdb's version includes in-frame clones alone and lacks a portion of them. The table includes tens of thousands of clones, less than 85% detected once. The sample consisted of peripheral blood, taken from a patient treated with radiotherapy plus ipilimumab. Source of these receptors: a human donor with non-small cell lung cancer who had stable disease on radiotherapy plus ipilimumab.

The rearrangement links TRBV11-3 to TRBJ1-1; D remains unclear. Germline CDR1 reads SGHNT; CDR2 reads YENEEA. V was pared by 1 base and J by 2 bases, with 5 bases between. The CDR3 loop spans 13 amino acids. The chain's CDR3 is CASSLGKNTEAFF. The CDR3 bases are TGTGCCAGCAGCTTAGGGAAAAACACTGAAGCTTTCTTT.

The CDR3 sequence is CASSIQGQPQHF. CDR3 DNA: TGTGCCAGTAGTATACAGGGGCAGCCCCAGCATTTT. V gene TRBV19 combines with J gene TRBJ1-5, with D maybe TRBD1 (6 bases). V was shortened by 2 bases and J by 7 bases, with 6 bases between the two germline ends. CDR3 length equals 12 residues. Per the germline V gene, CDR1 is LNHDA and CDR2 is SQIVND (reference sequence).

With respect to this clone: A junction end diverges from the germline sequence, so it may reflect a read error. V usage is TRBV6-5 and J usage is TRBJ2-7, with TRBD2 identical over 13 bases. This CDR3 region has 16 residues. Germline CDR1 MNHEY, CDR2 SVGAGI. CDR3 nucleotides: TGTGCCAGCAGCTACTCCGGGACTAGCGGGGTCTACGAGCAGTACTTC. It is translated as CASSYSGTSGVYEQYF.

J is TRBJ1-6 and V is TRBV5-1, with 9 nucleotides matching TRBD1. The CDR3 contains 15 residues. The V gene end was trimmed by 3 bases and the J gene end by 9 bases; junction bases not matched to a gene: 7. Germline assignment: CDR1 SGHRS and CDR2 YFSETQ. In DNA form, the CDR3 reads TGCGCCAGCAGCTCCCGCGGGACAGGGTCTTCACCCCTCCACTTT. Amino acid sequence: CASSSRGTGSSPLHF.

The V and J genes are TRBV5-6 and TRBJ2-1; weak D call: TRBD1 (5 bases). The CDR3 sequence is 12 residues long. Looked up from germline, CDR1 is SGHDT and CDR2 is YYEEEE. V gave up 4 bases and J gave up 8 bases, with 10 bases separating them. The CDR3 protein is CASSIGAYEQFF. CDR3 sequence (DNA): TGTGCCAGCAGCATAGGGGCCTATGAGCAGTTCTTC.

The chain employs TRBV14 and TRBJ2-1; 14 bases line up with TRBD2. Germline loops: CDR1 SGHDN, CDR2 FVKESK. V was pared by 4 bases and J by 0 bases, with 8 bases of the junction left unmatched. The CDR3 is 19 residues long. The CDR3 protein is CASSRLTSGRASSYNEQFF. CDR3 nucleotide sequence: TGTGCCAGCAGCCGCCTGACTAGCGGGAGGGCCAGCTCCTACAATGAGCAGTTCTTC.

V and J are TRBV5-4 and TRBJ1-2, with a possible D match to TRBD1 (6 bases). The CDR3 covers 13 residues. Between the trimmed V and J ends, which lost 4 bases and 1 base, there was a span of 8 bases. Germline lookup yields CDR1 SGHNT and CDR2 YYREEE (reference sequence). The chain's CDR3 is CASSLDSNYGYTF. The CDR3 DNA reads as TGTGCCAGCAGCCTGGACAGTAACTATGGCTACACCTTC.

The table lists this clone with a few counts. The chain combines TRBV18 with TRBJ1-5, with 8 positions matching TRBD1. Trimming at V came to 3 bases and at J to 11 bases, leaving 9 bases not matched to a gene. Per the germline V gene, CDR1 is KGHSH and CDR2 is LQKENI. The CDR3 is made up of 14 amino acids. In nucleotides, the CDR3 is TGTGCCAGCTCACCGGGACAGGCCCAATGGGCCCAGCATTTT. It yields the protein CASSPGQAQWAQHF.

The V call is TRBV5-1, the J call TRBJ2-1; the match to TRBD1 covers 7 bases. Germline CDR1 is SGHRS and CDR2 is YFSETQ. The CDR3 totals 16 residues. V was pared by 0 bases and J by 8 bases, with 11 bases of the junction left unmatched. The CDR3 here is CASSLVVRQGVDEQFF. For the CDR3, the DNA is TGCGCCAGCAGCTTGGTAGTTCGACAGGGCGTCGATGAGCAGTTCTTC.

CDR3 bases: TGCGCCAGCAGCCAAGATCGGGGTAGTAGTCGACATGAAAAACTGTTTTTT. As protein: CASSQDRGSSRHEKLFF. The J gene is TRBJ1-4, the V gene TRBV4-1; D is unclear. The V gene lost 0 bases and the J gene lost 6 bases, with 17 bases spanning the gap. The germline V gene has CDR1 MGHRA and CDR2 YSYEKL. The CDR3 is 17 residues long.

The rearrangement links TRBV9 to TRBJ2-5; no firm D call. This CDR3 is built from 13 residues. Germline CDR1 is SGDLS and CDR2 is YYNGEE. The V and J ends lost 0 bases and 5 bases respectively, with 8 bases between them. CDR3 nucleotide sequence: TGTGCCAGCAGCGTAGGGGGTGTGGAGACCCAGTACTTC. Translated, it gives CASSVGGVETQYF.

V usage is TRBV28 and J usage is TRBJ2-3; D is unresolved. Germline V gene sequence: CDR1 MDHEN, CDR2 SYDVKM. The V end lost 7 bases, the J end lost 11 bases, and 16 bases lay between the germline ends. This CDR3 has 12 residues. The CDR3 region has the DNA TGTGCCAGCACCCCGGACGGACGACAGCAGTATTTT. Protein sequence: CASTPDGRQQYF.

The chain has TRBV25-1 and TRBJ2-5; a weak D match, TRBD1 (6 bases). The V end lost 3 bases, the J end lost 1 base, and 15 bases lay between the germline ends. The CDR3 runs 16 residues. The germline V gene has CDR1 MGHDK and CDR2 SYGVNS. The CDR3 nucleotides read TGTGCCAGCAGTGAGTCGACAGGCAACATCCAAGAGACCCAGTACTTC. This sequence encodes CASSESTGNIQETQYF.

The chain combines TRBV7-6 with TRBJ1-3; D is perhaps TRBD1 (5 bases). The V gene lost 5 bases and the J gene lost 2 bases, with 16 bases spanning the gap. Germline CDR1 SGHVS, CDR2 FNYEAQ. CDR3 size: 16 residues. This CDR3 is CASSPIRDRTGNTIYF. CDR3 nucleotide sequence: TGTGCCAGCAGCCCCATCAGGGACCGTACTGGAAACACCATATATTTT.

The chain joins TRBV5-6 to TRBJ2-5, with D possibly being TRBD1 (6 bases). Germline-derived CDR1 and CDR2 are SGHDT and YYEEEE. The CDR3 length is 15 residues. The V gene lost 4 bases and the J gene lost 2 bases, with 15 bases spanning the gap. CDR3: CASSARDILQETQYF. CDR3 nucleotide sequence: TGTGCCAGCAGCGCCCGGGACATACTTCAAGAGACCCAGTACTTC.

The rearrangement uses TRBV9 and TRBJ1-1; D uncertain. The germline V gene encodes CDR1 SGDLS and CDR2 YYNGEE. The CDR3 is 15 amino acids. V lost 1 base to trimming and J lost 0 bases, with 10 bases between them. The CDR3 reads CASSVLETMNTEAFF. DNA for the CDR3: TGTGCCAGCAGCGTACTGGAAACAATGAACACTGAAGCTTTCTTT.

CDR3: CASSLGGGQGFDEQYF. The DNA of the CDR3 is TGTGCCAGCAGCTTAGGGGGGGGACAGGGGTTCGACGAGCAGTACTTC. The chain carries TRBV11-2 and TRBJ2-7; 10 bases line up with TRBD1. V dropped 1 base and J dropped 5; count of bases not matched to a gene: 8. CDR1 is SGHAT, CDR2 FQNNGV, per germline. This CDR3 has 16 residues.

The chain is built from TRBV29-1 and TRBJ2-3, with D possibly being TRBD2 (6 bases). Trimming stripped 7 bases from V and 0 bases from J, with 8 bases between. This CDR3 has 12 residues. The germline CDR1 and CDR2 sequences are SQVTM and ANQGSEA. The CDR3 here is CSAGTSTDTQYF. CDR3 DNA: TGCAGCGCTGGGACTAGCACAGATACGCAGTATTTT.

This clone was counted a single time. This chain connects TRBV30 to TRBJ1-2, with D possibly TRBD1 on 5 matching bases. V lost 5 bases and J lost 0, with 13 bases in between. CDR1 and CDR2 (germline): GTSNPN, SVGIG (reference sequence). This CDR3 comprises 14 residues. The CDR3 region has the DNA TGTGCCTGGGATCGGACAAGGACTAACTATGGCTACACCTTC. Translation gives CAWDRTRTNYGYTF.

The genes are TRBV6-1 and TRBJ2-1, with D perhaps given as TRBD1 or TRBD2 (5 bases each). CDR1 and CDR2 (germline): MNHNS, SASEGT. Trimming took off 2 bases at V and 4 bases at J, with 15 bases between the two ends. This CDR3 is built from 16 residues. The CDR3 nucleotides are TGTGCCAGCAGTGAAAACCTAGCAGGGAGTTACAATGAGCAGTTCTTC. This sequence encodes CASSENLAGSYNEQFF.

The gene calls are TRBV5-1 and TRBJ2-1; 14 nucleotides align to TRBD2. CDR3 length: 16 residues. The V gene's germline CDR1 is SGHRS and CDR2 YFSETQ. V lost 4 bases and J lost 7; bases outside the gene matches: 7. The DNA of the CDR3 is TGCGCCAGCAGCAAAGGGACTAGCGGGAGAGGGAATGAGCAGTTCTTC. Amino acids: CASSKGTSGRGNEQFF.

The V and J genes are TRBV2 and TRBJ2-1; TRBD1 aligns across 9 bases. CDR1 and CDR2 (germline): SNHLY, FYNNEI. Trimming removed 4 bases from V and 6 bases from J; junction bases left unmatched: 7. There are 15 residues in the CDR3. The CDR3 protein is CASSATGGWGNEQFF. In nucleotides, the CDR3 is TGTGCCAGCAGTGCCACAGGGGGCTGGGGCAATGAGCAGTTCTTC. The full variable domain, in which reference TRBV2 and TRBJ2-1 provide the parts outside the CDR3, is EPEVTQTPSHQVTQMGQEVILRCVPISNHLYFYWYRQILGQKVEFLVSFYNNEISEKSEIFDDQFSVERPDGSNFTLKIRSTKLEDSAMYFCASSATGGWGNEQFFGPGTRLTVL.

This clone was observed once. The rearrangement links TRBV11-2 to TRBJ1-1; D is unresolved. Germline lookup yields CDR1 SGHAT and CDR2 FQNNGV. This CDR3 spans 14 amino acids. Trimming cost V 5 bases and J 0 bases, with 10 bases left between them. CDR3 coding DNA: TGTGCCAGCAGCCGACGAAACATGAACACTGAAGCTTTCTTT. It is translated as CASSRRNMNTEAFF.

This clone was seen more than once but under ten times. V is TRBV7-7 and J is TRBJ2-7; D remains ambiguous. This CDR3 comprises 14 residues. V lost 2 bases to trimming and J lost 2 bases, with 10 bases between them. The germline CDR1 and CDR2 sequences are SSHAT and FNYEAQ (reference sequence). This chain's CDR3 is CASSLSTVAYEQYF. DNA for the CDR3: TGTGCCAGCAGCTTATCCACCGTAGCCTACGAGCAGTACTTC.

CDR3 amino acids: CAQPGDVTSTDTQYF. The CDR3, as DNA: TGTGCCCAGCCTGGGGACGTCACTAGCACAGATACGCAGTATTTT. The rearrangement uses TRBV5-6 and TRBJ2-3; D tentatively reads TRBD1 or TRBD2 (5 bases each). Trimming took off 10 bases at V and 0 bases at J, with 18 bases between the two ends. Germline-derived CDR1 and CDR2 are SGHDT and YYEEEE. The CDR3 contains 15 residues.

The chain uses TRBV25-1 and TRBJ1-2; D is undetermined. Germline CDR1 is MGHDK and CDR2 is SYGVNS. With 1 base removed from V and 0 bases from J, the gap between germline ends came to 9 bases. This CDR3 is 15 amino acids long. The DNA for the CDR3 is TGTGCCAGCAGTGAATCCGGCACCACTAACTATGGCTACACCTTC. As protein: CASSESGTTNYGYTF.

The rearrangement uses TRBV11-2 and TRBJ2-3; the D call may be TRBD1 or TRBD2 (5 bases each). Germline V gene lookup returns CDR1 SGHAT and CDR2 FQNNGV. V was cut by 5 bases and J by 3 bases, with 9 bases left in between. The CDR3 is 13 amino acids. CDR3 sequence (DNA): TGTGCCAGCAGCCGGGACCAGACAGATACGCAGTATTTT. It encodes CASSRDQTDTQYF.

The gene calls are TRBV21-1 and TRBJ2-7; TRBD1 is the table's D call, not checked against the DNA. TRBV21-1 is a documented pseudogene. The CDR3 has 13 residues. In nucleotides, the CDR3 is TGTGCCAGCAGCAAAGTAGGGGGTTACGAGCAGTACTTC. Translation: CASSKVGGYEQYF.

The chain uses TRBV2 and TRBJ2-5; TRBD1 matches at 7 bases. The germline CDR1 and CDR2 sequences are SNHLY and FYNNEI. V shed 7 bases, J shed 2 bases, and the junction held 4 bases outside the gene matches. This CDR3 comprises 13 residues. The CDR3 reads CASKPGQQETQYF. CDR3 DNA sequence: TGTGCCAGCAAGCCGGGACAGCAAGAGACCCAGTACTTC.

The V gene is TRBV7-2, the J gene TRBJ2-2, with 8 bases that match TRBD1. After removal of 5 bases from V and 4 bases from J, the junction contained 3 bases not matched to a gene. The CDR3 totals 14 residues. Germline CDR1 is SGHTA and CDR2 is FQGNSA. The CDR3 nucleotides are TGTGCCAGCAGCGCGGACAGGGTCACCGGGGAGCTGTTTTTT. Translating it yields CASSADRVTGELFF.

This chain joins TRBV5-1 and TRBJ1-2, with D unresolved. This CDR3 has 14 amino acids. Germline CDR1 is SGHRS and CDR2 is YFSETQ. V dropped 0 bases and J dropped 4 bases, with 10 bases sitting between them. DNA of the CDR3: TGCGCCAGCAGCTTGGGAGACCAAGGCTATGGCTACACCTTC. Its protein product is CASSLGDQGYGYTF.